Listed below are T cell receptor beta chains from one sample, sequenced in a study of Graves' ophthalmopathy and Graves' hyperthyroidism. TCRdb redid the calling of the multiplex PCR reads with MiXCR, one entry per CDR3 protein. The sample records over a million distinct CDR3 sequences, about 36% being singletons. The sample was peripheral blood or thyroid tissue (not recorded which). The receptors derive from an adult man with Graves' hyperthyroidism. Each CDR3 is given without its conserved first and last residue.

v_call: TRBV12-3/TRBV12-4
j_call: TRBJ2-7
cdr3_aa: ASSLGQGFGWSSYEQY

v_call: TRBV7-9
j_call: TRBJ2-2
cdr3_aa: ASSKRKAGGPATGELF

v_call: TRBV6-2/TRBV6-3
j_call: TRBJ1-2
cdr3_aa: ASSPLFGGYT

v_call: TRBV12-3/TRBV12-4
j_call: TRBJ2-5
cdr3_aa: ASSPPARETQY

v_call: TRBV10-3
j_call: TRBJ2-7
cdr3_aa: AISEFRQRSSYEQY

v_call: TRBV15
j_call: TRBJ2-5
cdr3_aa: ATSRDQRGDGLQETQY

v_call: TRBV7-9
j_call: TRBJ2-7
cdr3_aa: ASSHASGRVEQY

v_call: TRBV20-1
j_call: TRBJ2-7
cdr3_aa: SARDDDTEQY

v_call: TRBV2
j_call: TRBJ2-5
cdr3_aa: ASSLGQLQPQY

v_call: TRBV29-1
j_call: TRBJ2-7
cdr3_aa: SVETGLASYEQY

v_call: TRBV5-5
j_call: TRBJ2-5
cdr3_aa: ASSHLRAEETQY

v_call: TRBV2
j_call: TRBJ1-2
cdr3_aa: ASSEIRGASDGYT

v_call: TRBV10-3
j_call: TRBJ1-2
cdr3_aa: AISYSEGREGYT

v_call: TRBV7-6
j_call: TRBJ2-5
cdr3_aa: ASSPRTSGGGKETQY

v_call: TRBV11-2
j_call: TRBJ2-1
cdr3_aa: ASSARGQGRDNEQF